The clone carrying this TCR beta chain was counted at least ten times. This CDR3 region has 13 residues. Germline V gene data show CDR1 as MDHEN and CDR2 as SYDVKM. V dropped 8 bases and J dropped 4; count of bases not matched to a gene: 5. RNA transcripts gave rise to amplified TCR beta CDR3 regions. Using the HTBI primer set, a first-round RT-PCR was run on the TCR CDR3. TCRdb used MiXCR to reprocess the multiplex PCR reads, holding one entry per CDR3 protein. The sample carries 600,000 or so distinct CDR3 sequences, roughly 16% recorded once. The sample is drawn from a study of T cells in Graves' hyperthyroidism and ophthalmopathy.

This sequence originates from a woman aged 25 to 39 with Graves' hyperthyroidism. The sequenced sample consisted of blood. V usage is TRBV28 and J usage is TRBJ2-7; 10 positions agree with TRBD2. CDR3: CASRSGRYYEQYF. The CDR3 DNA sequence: TGTGCCAGCCGTAGCGGGAGGTATTACGAGCAGTACTTC.